This T cell receptor beta chain was documented in a study of T cells in women clearing cervical HPV infection. Across the study: For cases, blood was sampled a median around 150 days after lesion detection, interquartile range about 90 to 200 days.

Produced via immunoSEQ multiplex PCR; TCRdb's table is partial and in-frame only. This repertoire includes 25,000 to 35,000 clones. With 7 bases clipped from V and 5 bases from J, the junction kept 8 bases outside the gene matches. There are 14 residues in the CDR3. CDR1 is SNHLY and CDR2 is FYNNEI in the germline V gene. With regard to this clone: Its antigen is not known. The observed sequence ends 3 residues before the CDR3 terminus, with the missing tail filled in from the germline J gene.

Study-wide findings and caveats: CIN3+ cases had significantly higher TCR richness than controls; evenness did not differ. Effector/memory and HPV-specific T cells were not isolated, and association timing is unknown. Combining TCR richness with V gene abundances gave roughly 0.8 AUC.

The J gene is TRBJ2-5, the V gene TRBV2; TRBD2 aligns across 9 bases. The sequence was collected from a woman aged 18 to 75 with a cervical HPV16 infection that either progressed to CIN3+ or cleared (not recorded which). The sample was blood buffy coat. CDR3 in amino acids: CASKGLAWVETQYF. The sequenced part of the CDR3 DNA is TGTGCCAGCAAGGGACTAGCTTGGGTGGAGACC.